This T cell receptor beta chain was obtained from a study of T cells after yellow fever vaccination. Study-wide context: The SMART-Seq v4 Ultra Low Input method served to prepare the low-cell-number fractions. The study, taken as a whole, reports: Some clonotypes, a small share, were shared between CD4 and CD8 compartments. Post-booster repertoires again held most primary-vaccination clones (roughly 95% CD4, roughly 90% CD8).

There are a few counts of this clonotype. As yet, its antigen is unknown. The study made its TCR cDNA through 5'RACE template switching. That step introduced a universal primer site along with UMIs. TCRdb re-analysed the 5' RACE reads in MiXCR, keeping a single row per CDR3 protein. The sample has approximately 260,000 distinct CDR3 sequences; approximately 5.2% are singletons. CDR1 and CDR2 from the germline V gene are SGHTA and FQGNSA. The CDR3 covers 13 residues. With 5 bases removed from V and 5 bases from J, the gap between germline ends came to 10 bases. This chain joins TRBV7-2 and TRBJ1-5; D gene uncertain. Sequences were derived from CD4+ T cells sorted from PBMCs, sampled on the day of the yellow fever booster vaccination. The receptor was derived from a young man who received the YFV17D yellow fever vaccine. This CDR3 is CASSVSRDQPQHF. CDR3 DNA: TGTGCCAGCAGCGTAAGTCGGGATCAGCCCCAGCATTTT.